This T cell receptor beta chain was obtained from a study of T cell changes during pregnancy in multiple sclerosis (dated by TCRdb to the late 2010s). Background on the whole study: Changes in the T cell repertoire over the course of pregnancy were examined in this study in women with multiple sclerosis.

CDR1 and CDR2 are drawn from the germline V gene: SGHNT, YENEEA. V is shortened by 5 bases, J by 4 bases, and the region joining them spans 15 bases. Measured from the cysteine to the phenylalanine, the CDR3 is 14 residues long. The DNA shown is the 42-base CDR3, in frame from base 1. The library was prepared using the immunoSEQ multiplex PCR assay. The table was pulled from immuneACCESS by TCRdb, which kept in-frame rearrangements only. Such tables lose some clones; where checked, under half of the loss comes from unresolved V genes, and the rest has no known cause. For this sample there are 75,000 to 90,000 clones; about nine tenths appear just once. Of the sample, roughly 3.5% is held by the ten largest clones. A note on this clone: Its antigen target is currently unknown. No much larger clonotype is one base removed from it; base qualities were not supplied.

The material was PBMCs, obtained in the first trimester of pregnancy. This TCR was recovered from a female donor in good health, serving as a control in a pregnancy study. Some clones in this sample may be carry-over from other donors' samples. The V and J genes are TRBV11-3 and TRBJ2-7; matching of 6 bases hints at TRBD1 as the D gene. In nucleotides, the sequence is TGTGCCAGCAGCCACTGGAACAGGGAATACGAGCAGTACTTC. Its translation reads: CASSHWNREYEQYF.